This T cell receptor beta chain was recorded in a study of blood T cell repertoires in COVID-19. Study as a whole: Sample material is recorded as cDNA or gDNA derived from T cells, B-cell-depleted T cells, or PBMCs.

Method: immunoSEQ multiplex PCR; TCRdb's copy keeps in-frame clones and lacks some. This sample yields over 75,000 clones, of which less than 85% are seen a single time; about a tenth belongs to the top ten. CDR3 length: 14 residues. CDR1 and CDR2 (germline): SNHLY, FYNNEI. Trimming took 5 bases from V and 7 from J; bases not matched to a gene: 2. This receptor was identified in a woman between 65 and 79 years old with acute or convalescent COVID-19. The sequencing input was peripheral blood. This sequence joins TRBV2 and TRBJ1-6; the match to TRBD1 covers 10 bases. The CDR3 loop reads CASSSGQGNSPLHF. The CDR3 DNA is TGTGCCAGCAGTTCGGGACAGGGGAATTCACCCCTCCACTTT.